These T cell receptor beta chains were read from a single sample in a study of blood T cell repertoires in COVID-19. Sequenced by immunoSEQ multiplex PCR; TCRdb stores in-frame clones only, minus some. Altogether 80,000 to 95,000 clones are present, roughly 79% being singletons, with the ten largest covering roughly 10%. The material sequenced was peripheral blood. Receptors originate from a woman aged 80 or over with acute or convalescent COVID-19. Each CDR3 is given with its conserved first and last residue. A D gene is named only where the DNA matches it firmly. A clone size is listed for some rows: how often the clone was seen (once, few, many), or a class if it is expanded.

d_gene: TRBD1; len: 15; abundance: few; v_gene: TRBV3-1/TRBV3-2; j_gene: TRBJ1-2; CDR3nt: TGTGCCAGCAGCCCGACTATGGACAGGGATGGAGGCTACACCTTC; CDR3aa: CASSPTMDRDGGYTF
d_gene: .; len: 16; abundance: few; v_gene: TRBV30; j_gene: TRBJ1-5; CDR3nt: TGTGCCTGGAGTGTACCCCGGCTCGGGGGCAATCAGCCCCAGCATTTT; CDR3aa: CAWSVPRLGGNQPQHF
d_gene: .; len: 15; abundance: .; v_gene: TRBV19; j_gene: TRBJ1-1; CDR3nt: TGTGCCAGTGCCAAAATGGACAGCTTGAACACTGAAGCTTTCTTT; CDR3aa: CASAKMDSLNTEAFF
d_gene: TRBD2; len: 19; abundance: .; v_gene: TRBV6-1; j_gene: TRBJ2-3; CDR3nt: TGTGCCAGCAGTGTTCAACTCGGGACTAGCGATCCTAGCACAGATACGCAGTATTTT; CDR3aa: CASSVQLGTSDPSTDTQYF
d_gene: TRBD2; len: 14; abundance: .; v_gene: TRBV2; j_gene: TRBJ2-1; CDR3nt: TGTGCCAGCAGTGGGACTAGCGGGGGGCTCTCGAAGTTCTTC; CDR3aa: CASSGTSGGLSKFF
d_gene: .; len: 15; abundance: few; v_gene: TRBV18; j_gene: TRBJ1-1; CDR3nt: TGTGCCAGCTCACCCTCAGGGCAGTCGCACACTGAAGCTTTCTTT; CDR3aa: CASSPSGQSHTEAFF
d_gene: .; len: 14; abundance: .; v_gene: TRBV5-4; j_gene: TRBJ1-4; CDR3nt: TGTGCCAGCAGCTCGGGGGGAAATAATGAAAAACTGTTTTTT; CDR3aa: CASSSGGNNEKLFF
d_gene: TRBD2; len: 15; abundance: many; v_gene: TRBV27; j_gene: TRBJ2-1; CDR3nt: TGTGCCAGTAAACCCCCCGGGGGGAGTGGCGATGAGCAGTTCTTC; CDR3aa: CASKPPGGSGDEQFF
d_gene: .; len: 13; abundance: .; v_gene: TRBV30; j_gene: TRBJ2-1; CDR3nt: TGTGCCTGGAGTGCATCTCTATACAATGAGCAGTTCTTC; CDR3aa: CAWSASLYNEQFF
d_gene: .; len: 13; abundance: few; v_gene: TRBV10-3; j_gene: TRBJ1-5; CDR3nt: TGTGCCGCCCAGGGTGGGGGGAATCAGCCCCAGCATTTT; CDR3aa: CAAQGGGNQPQHF
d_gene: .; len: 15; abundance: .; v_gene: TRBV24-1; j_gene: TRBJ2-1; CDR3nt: TGTGCCACTTCCCACAGGTTTAGCTCCTACAATGAGCAGTTCTTC; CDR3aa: CATSHRFSSYNEQFF
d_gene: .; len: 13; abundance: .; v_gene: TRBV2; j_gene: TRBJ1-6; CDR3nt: TGTGCCAGCTGTCAGGACTACAATTCACCCCTCCACTTT; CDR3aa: CASCQDYNSPLHF
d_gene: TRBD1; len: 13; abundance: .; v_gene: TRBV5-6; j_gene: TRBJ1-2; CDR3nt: TGTGCCAGCAGCTTGCCAGGGGGGCTTGGCTACACCTTC; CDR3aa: CASSLPGGLGYTF
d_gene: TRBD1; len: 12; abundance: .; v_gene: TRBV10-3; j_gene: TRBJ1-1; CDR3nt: TGTGCCAACCAGGGGGTGAACACTGAAGCTTTCTTT; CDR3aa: CANQGVNTEAFF
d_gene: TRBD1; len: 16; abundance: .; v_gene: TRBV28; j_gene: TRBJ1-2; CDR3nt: TGTGCCAGCAGCCAGGCCGGGACAGGACCTAACTATGGCTACACCTTC; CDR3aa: CASSQAGTGPNYGYTF
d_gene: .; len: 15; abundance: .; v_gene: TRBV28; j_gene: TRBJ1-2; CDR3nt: TGTGCCAGCAGTTTAGTGGGGGCCGAGGGCTATGGCTACACCTTC; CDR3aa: CASSLVGAEGYGYTF
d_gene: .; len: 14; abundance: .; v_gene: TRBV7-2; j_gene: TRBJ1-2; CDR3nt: TGTGCCAGCAGCGAACAGGGTTCTTGGGGCGGCTACACCTTC; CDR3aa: CASSEQGSWGGYTF
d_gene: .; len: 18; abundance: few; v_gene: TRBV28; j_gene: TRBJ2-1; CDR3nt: TGTGCCAGCAGTTTATCCCCATTGACTGGAAGCTCCTACAATGAGCAGTTCTTC; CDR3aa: CASSLSPLTGSSYNEQFF
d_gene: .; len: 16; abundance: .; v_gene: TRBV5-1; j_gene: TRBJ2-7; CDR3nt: TGCGCCAGCAGCCTGGTTGGGGACAGTGGGAGGCGGGAGCAGTACTTC; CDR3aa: CASSLVGDSGRREQYF
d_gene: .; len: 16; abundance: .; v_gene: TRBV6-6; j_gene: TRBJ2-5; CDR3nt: TGTGCCAGCAGTTACGGGATACAGGGCTTGCGAGAGACCCAGTACTTC; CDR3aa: CASSYGIQGLRETQYF
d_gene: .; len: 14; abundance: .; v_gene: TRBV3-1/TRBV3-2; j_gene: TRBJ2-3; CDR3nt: TGTGCCAGCCTGGGGGACACTAGCACAGATACGCAGTATTTT; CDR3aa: CASLGDTSTDTQYF
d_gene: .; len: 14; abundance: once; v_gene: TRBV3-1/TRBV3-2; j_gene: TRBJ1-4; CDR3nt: TGTGCCAGCAGCCCTCAGGGGTGCTGGGAAAAACTGTTTTTT; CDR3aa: CASSPQGCWEKLFF
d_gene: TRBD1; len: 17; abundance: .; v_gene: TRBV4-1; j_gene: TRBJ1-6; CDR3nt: TGCGCCAGCAGCCAAGTTGGGACAGGGGAAGGTAATTCACCCCTCCACTTT; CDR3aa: CASSQVGTGEGNSPLHF
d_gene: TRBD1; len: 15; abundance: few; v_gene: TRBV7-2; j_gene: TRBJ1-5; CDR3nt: TGTGCCAGCAGCTTACGAACAGGGGGCAGTCAGCCCCAGCATTTT; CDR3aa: CASSLRTGGSQPQHF
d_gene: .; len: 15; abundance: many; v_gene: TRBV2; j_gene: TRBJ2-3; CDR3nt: TGTGCCAGCAGTGAACAGGGCCTTGGGTCAGATACGCAGTATTTT; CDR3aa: CASSEQGLGSDTQYF
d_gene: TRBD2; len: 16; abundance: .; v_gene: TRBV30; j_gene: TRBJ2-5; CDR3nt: TGTGCCTGGAGCCTAACCGGGACTAGCAATCAAGAGACCCAGTACTTC; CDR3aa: CAWSLTGTSNQETQYF
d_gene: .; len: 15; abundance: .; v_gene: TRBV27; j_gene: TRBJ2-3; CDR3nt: TGTGCCAGCAGCTGGGGGGGGCGGAGTGCAGATACGCAGTATTTT; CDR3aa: CASSWGGRSADTQYF
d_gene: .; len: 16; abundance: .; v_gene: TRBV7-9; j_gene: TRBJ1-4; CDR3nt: TGTGCCAGCAGCTTAGCGTTGGGGGAGGCTAATGAAAAACTGTTTTTT; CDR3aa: CASSLALGEANEKLFF
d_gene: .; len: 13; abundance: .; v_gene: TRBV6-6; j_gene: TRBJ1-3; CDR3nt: TGTGCCAGCAGCAACTATTGGGGAAACACCATATATTTT; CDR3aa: CASSNYWGNTIYF
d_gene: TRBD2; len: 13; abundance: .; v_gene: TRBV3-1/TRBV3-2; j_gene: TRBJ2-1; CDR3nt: TGTGCCAGCAGGGCTAGCGGGCTCCATGAGCAGTTCTTC; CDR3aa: CASRASGLHEQFF
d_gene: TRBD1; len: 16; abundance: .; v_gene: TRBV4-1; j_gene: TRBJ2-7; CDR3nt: TGCGCCAGCAGTCTCTTCGCCGGGACAGGGGGCCACGAGCAGTACTTC; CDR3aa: CASSLFAGTGGHEQYF
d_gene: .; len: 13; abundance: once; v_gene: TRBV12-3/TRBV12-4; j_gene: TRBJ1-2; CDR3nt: TGTGCCAGCAGTTGGGGGCGGAACTATGGCTACACCTTC; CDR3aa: CASSWGRNYGYTF
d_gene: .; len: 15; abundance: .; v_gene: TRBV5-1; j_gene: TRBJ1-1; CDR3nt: TGCGCCAGCAGCCAGCTCATGGGGGGGCAAAGTGAAGCTTTCTTT; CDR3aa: CASSQLMGGQSEAFF
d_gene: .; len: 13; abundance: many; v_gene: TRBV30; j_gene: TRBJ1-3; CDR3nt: TGTGCCTGGAGTCAGGGGCAAGGAAACACCATATATTTT; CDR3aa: CAWSQGQGNTIYF
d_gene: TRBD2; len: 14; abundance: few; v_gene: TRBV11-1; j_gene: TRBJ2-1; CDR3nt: TGTGCCAGCAGCTTAGAACAGTCGGGGGGGCGGCAGTTCTTC; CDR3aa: CASSLEQSGGRQFF
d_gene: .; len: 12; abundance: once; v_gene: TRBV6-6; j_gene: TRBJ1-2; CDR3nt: TGTGCCAGCATTTGGGGACTCTTTGGCTACACCTTC; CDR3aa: CASIWGLFGYTF
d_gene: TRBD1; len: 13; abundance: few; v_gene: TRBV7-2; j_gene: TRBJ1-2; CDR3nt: TGTGCCAGCAGCTTCGGGACAGGAGATGGCTACACCTTC; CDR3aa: CASSFGTGDGYTF
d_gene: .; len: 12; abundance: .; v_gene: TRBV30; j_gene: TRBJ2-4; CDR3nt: TGTGCCTGGAGTGTTGGACAGACCATTCAGTACTTC; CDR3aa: CAWSVGQTIQYF
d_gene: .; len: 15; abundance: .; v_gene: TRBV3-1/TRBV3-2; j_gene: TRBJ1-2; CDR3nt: TGTGCCAGCAGCCAAGTTCGAGGAGGGGCGGAGGGCTACACCTTC; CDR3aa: CASSQVRGGAEGYTF
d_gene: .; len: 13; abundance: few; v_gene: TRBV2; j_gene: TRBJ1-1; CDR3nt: TGTGCCAACGAGGCAGGGGCAAACACTGAAGCTTTCTTT; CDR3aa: CANEAGANTEAFF
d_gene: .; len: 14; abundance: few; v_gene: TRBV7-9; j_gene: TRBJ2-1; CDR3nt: TGTGCCAGCAGCTTGAGGGGGGAGGGCATTGAGCAGTTCTTC; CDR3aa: CASSLRGEGIEQFF
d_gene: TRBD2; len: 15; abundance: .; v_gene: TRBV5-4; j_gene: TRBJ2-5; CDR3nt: TGTGCCAGCAGCTCCCCAGCGGGGGGGCGGGAGACCCAGTACTTC; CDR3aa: CASSSPAGGRETQYF
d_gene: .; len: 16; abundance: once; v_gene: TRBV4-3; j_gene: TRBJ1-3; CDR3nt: TGCGCCAGCAGCCAAGATAACAGGGCCTCTGGAAACACCATATATTTT; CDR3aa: CASSQDNRASGNTIYF
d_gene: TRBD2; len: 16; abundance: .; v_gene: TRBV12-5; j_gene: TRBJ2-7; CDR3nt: TGTGCTAGTGGCCCCTTGACTAGCGGGAGAACCTACGAGCAGTACTTC; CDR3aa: CASGPLTSGRTYEQYF
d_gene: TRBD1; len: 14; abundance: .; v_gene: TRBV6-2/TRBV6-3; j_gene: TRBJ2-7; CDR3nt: TGTGCCAGCAGTCACAGGGGTAGCTCCTACGAGCAGTACTTC; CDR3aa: CASSHRGSSYEQYF
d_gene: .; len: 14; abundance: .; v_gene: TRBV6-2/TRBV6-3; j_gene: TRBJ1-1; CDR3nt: TGTGCCAGCAGCCGAACCTTACATCAGGGAGAAGCTTTCTTT; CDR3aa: CASSRTLHQGEAFF
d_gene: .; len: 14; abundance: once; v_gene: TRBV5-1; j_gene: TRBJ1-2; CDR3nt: TGCGCCAGCAGCTCATTACAGGGTTTTAATGGCTACACCTTC; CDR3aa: CASSSLQGFNGYTF
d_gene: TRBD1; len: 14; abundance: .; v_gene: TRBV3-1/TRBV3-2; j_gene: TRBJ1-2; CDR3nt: TGTGCCAGCAGCCAAGCATTGGGACAGGCCCCATACACCTTC; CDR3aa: CASSQALGQAPYTF
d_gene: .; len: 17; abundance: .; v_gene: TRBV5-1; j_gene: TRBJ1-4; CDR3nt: TGCGCCAGCAGCTTGAATCCCCAGGGAACAACTAATGAAAAACTGTTTTTT; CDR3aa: CASSLNPQGTTNEKLFF
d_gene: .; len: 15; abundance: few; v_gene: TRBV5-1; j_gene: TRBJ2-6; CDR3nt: TGCGCCAGCAGCGGTACTTATTCTGGGGCCAACGTCCTGACTTTC; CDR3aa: CASSGTYSGANVLTF
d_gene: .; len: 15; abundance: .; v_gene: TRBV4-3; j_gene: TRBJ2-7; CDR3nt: TGCGCCAGCAGCCAAGTAGTAGCGGCCGCCTACGAGCAGTACTTC; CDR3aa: CASSQVVAAAYEQYF
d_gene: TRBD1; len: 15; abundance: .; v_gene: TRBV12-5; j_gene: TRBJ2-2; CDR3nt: TGTGCTAGTGGACCGGACAGGGCGAACACCGGGGAGCTGTTTTTT; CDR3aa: CASGPDRANTGELFF
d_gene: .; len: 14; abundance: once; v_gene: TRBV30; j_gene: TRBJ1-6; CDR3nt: TGTGCCTGGAGTGTGAGGGGGAAAGGGTCACCCCTCCACTTT; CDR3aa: CAWSVRGKGSPLHF
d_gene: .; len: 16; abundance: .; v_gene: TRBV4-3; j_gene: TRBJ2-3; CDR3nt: TGCGCCAGCAGCCAAGATCGCGATAGCGGCACAGATACGCAGTATTTT; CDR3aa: CASSQDRDSGTDTQYF